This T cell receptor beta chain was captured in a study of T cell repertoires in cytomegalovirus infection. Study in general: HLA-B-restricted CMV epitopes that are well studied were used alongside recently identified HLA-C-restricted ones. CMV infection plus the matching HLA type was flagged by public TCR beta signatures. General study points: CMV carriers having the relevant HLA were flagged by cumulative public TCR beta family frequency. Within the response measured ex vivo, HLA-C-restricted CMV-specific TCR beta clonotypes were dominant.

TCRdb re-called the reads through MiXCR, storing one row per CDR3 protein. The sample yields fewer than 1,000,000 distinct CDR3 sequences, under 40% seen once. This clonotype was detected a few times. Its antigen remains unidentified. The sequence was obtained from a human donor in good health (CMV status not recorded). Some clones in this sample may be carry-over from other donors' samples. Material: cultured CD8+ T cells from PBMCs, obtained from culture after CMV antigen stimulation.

CDR3 sequence: CASSFGPQNQPQHF. The CDR3, as DNA: TGTGCCAGTAGTTTCGGCCCCCAAAATCAGCCCCAGCATTTT. The chain uses TRBV19 and TRBJ1-5; D is ambiguous. Germline assignment: CDR1 LNHDA and CDR2 SQIVND (reference sequence). Between the trimmed V and J ends, which lost 5 bases and 4 bases, there was a span of 12 bases. The CDR3 sequence is 14 residues long.